Sequencing of this T cell receptor (beta chain) was carried out in a study of graft-versus-host responses after intestinal transplantation. Produced via immunoSEQ multiplex PCR; TCRdb's table is partial and in-frame only. This sample yields 60,000 to 80,000 clones, of which roughly 91% are seen a single time; 1.3% belongs to the top ten. Germline-derived CDR1 and CDR2 are MNHEY and SVGAGI. Between the trimmed V and J ends, which lost 8 bases and 1 base, there was a span of 5 bases. This CDR3 is built from 11 residues. Remarks on this clone: Antigen unknown.

The starting material was unstimulated CD8+ T cells sorted from spleen or lymph node cells, obtained before intestinal transplant. This sequence originates from a human donor who received an intestinal transplant. The chain uses TRBV6-5 and TRBJ1-1, with D unclear. CDR3: CASWANTEAFF. In nucleotides, the CDR3 is TGTGCCAGCTGGGCGAACACTGAAGCTTTCTTT.